A single sample is the source of the 23 T cell receptor beta chains below, sequenced in a study of blood T cell repertoires in COVID-19. Assay used: immunoSEQ multiplex PCR; TCRdb lists only in-frame clones, some missing. The repertoire holds about 200,000 clones, with approximately 80% as singletons. Sequencing was done on a sample of peripheral blood. Receptors were obtained from a human donor in a cohort sampled during active COVID-19.

This chain uses TRBV11-2 with TRBJ2-7; perhaps TRBD1 as D (5 bases). Germline CDR1 reads SGHAT; CDR2 reads FQNNGV. V was trimmed by 5 bases and J by 6 bases, leaving 11 bases between them. The CDR3 loop spans 12 amino acids. This CDR3 is CASSLPDSEQYF. The CDR3, as DNA: TGTGCCAGCAGCCTTCCCGACAGCGAGCAGTACTTC.

The chain combines TRBV5-4 with TRBJ2-4, with 8 positions matching TRBD1. CDR3 length equals 16 residues. CDR1 SGHNT and CDR2 YYREEE come from the germline V gene (reference sequence). V trimming: 1 base; J trimming: 4 bases; junction bases outside the gene matches: 7. The CDR3 DNA reads as TGTGCCAGCAGCTTGTGGGCAGGGGGCGTTAAAAACATTCAGTACTTC. It encodes CASSLWAGGVKNIQYF.

The chain joins TRBV29-1 to TRBJ2-5, with D possibly matching TRBD1 (5 bases). Per the germline V gene, CDR1 is SQVTM and CDR2 is ANQGSEA. The CDR3 is 12 residues long. V lost 6 bases and J lost 1, with 9 bases in between. The chain's CDR3 is CSVAGPQETQYF. The CDR3 DNA sequence: TGCAGCGTGGCAGGGCCCCAAGAGACCCAGTACTTC.

The chain links TRBV4-1 to TRBJ1-5, with 8 bases that match TRBD1. Germline CDR1 reads MGHRA; CDR2 reads YSYEKL. The CDR3 spans 17 residues. Germline trimming cut 4 bases from V and 6 bases from J; bases unmatched to any gene: 14. The CDR3 reads CASSRRADRAGSQPQHF. DNA for the CDR3: TGCGCCAGCAGCCGACGTGCGGACAGGGCGGGAAGTCAGCCCCAGCATTTT.

This clone was seen just once. The rearrangement links TRBV9 to TRBJ2-7; TRBD1 aligns across 8 bases. V shed 0 bases and J 3 bases; nucleotides not matched to a gene: 8. There are 16 residues in the CDR3. CDR1 SGDLS and CDR2 YYNGEE come from the germline V gene. DNA of the CDR3: TGTGCCAGCAGCGTAGGGAGGGCGGACAGGGTCTACGAGCAGTACTTC. Translated, it gives CASSVGRADRVYEQYF.

The chain joins TRBV3-1 (or the pseudogene TRBV3-2) to TRBJ2-7; 9 bases agree with TRBD1. The CDR3 length is 12 residues. Per germline, CDR1 LGHDT and CDR2 YNNKEL (reference sequence). V shed 8 bases and J 3 bases; nucleotides not matched to a gene: 2. In DNA, the CDR3 is TGTGCCAGCGGGGACAGGGTCTACGAGCAGTACTTC. This encodes CASGDRVYEQYF.

This sequence joins TRBV2 and TRBJ2-5; 9 bases are shared with TRBD2. Germline V gene data show CDR1 as SNHLY and CDR2 as FYNNEI. The CDR3 contains 15 residues. Trimming removed 6 bases from V and 2 bases from J; junction bases left unmatched: 7. CDR3 bases: TGTGCCAGCAGGGAGCGGGAGGTGCGGCAAGAGACCCAGTACTTC. Its protein is CASREREVRQETQYF.

The chain links TRBV11-2 to TRBJ2-5, with 8 bases aligning to TRBD2. From germline, CDR1 is SGHAT and CDR2 FQNNGV. The junction had 10 bases not matched to a gene; V was cut back by 5 bases and J by 2 bases. The CDR3 runs to 16 residues. CDR3 bases: TGTGCCAGCAGCCTCGTCGCGGGAGGTATTCAAGAGACCCAGTACTTC. Its protein is CASSLVAGGIQETQYF.

The chain employs TRBV5-1 and TRBJ2-7; 7 bases agree with TRBD1. Germline V lookup: CDR1 SGHRS, CDR2 YFSETQ. The CDR3 sequence is 14 residues long. The V gene end was trimmed by 0 bases and the J gene end by 5 bases; junction bases not matched to a gene: 5. The CDR3 loop is CASSLATGLDEQYF. In DNA form, the CDR3 reads TGCGCCAGCAGCTTGGCGACAGGGCTCGACGAGCAGTACTTC.

This chain connects TRBV11-3 to TRBJ2-7; 10 nucleotides match TRBD1. The germline V gene has CDR1 SGHNT and CDR2 YENEEA. The junction had 5 bases not matched to a gene; V was cut back by 8 bases and J by 4 bases. The CDR3 runs 13 residues. CDR3: CASRGTGEYEQYF. The CDR3 DNA sequence: TGTGCCAGCCGGGGGACAGGGGAATACGAGCAGTACTTC.

This rearrangement joins TRBV24-1 to TRBJ2-5, with 7 bases aligning to TRBD1. The junction had 6 bases not matched to a gene; V was cut back by 3 bases and J by 0 bases. The CDR3 contains 16 residues. Germline lookup yields CDR1 KGHDR and CDR2 SFDVKD. This chain's CDR3 is CATSDQTGEYQETQYF. The CDR3 DNA follows: TGTGCCACCAGTGATCAAACAGGGGAGTACCAAGAGACCCAGTACTTC.

The chain employs TRBV3-1 (or the pseudogene TRBV3-2) and TRBJ2-7; 9 bases line up with TRBD1. This CDR3 is built from 14 residues. CDR1 and CDR2 (germline): LGHDT, YNNKEL (reference sequence). The ends lost 1 base at V and 5 bases at J; junction bases unmatched: 3. The DNA for the CDR3 is TGTGCCAGCAGCCAAGCGGACAGGGGCCACGAGCAGTACTTC. As protein: CASSQADRGHEQYF.

The V gene is TRBV21-1, the J gene TRBJ2-1; the table assigns TRBD1, which was not confirmed against the DNA. TRBV21-1 is a pseudogene. The CDR3 contains 16 residues. The CDR3 region is CASSKQSRGPYNEQFF. The DNA for the CDR3 is TGTGCCAGCAGCAAACAGTCCAGGGGGCCCTACAATGAGCAGTTCTTC.

The V call is TRBV5-1, the J call TRBJ2-6; no firm D call. The CDR3 covers 16 residues. Germline values: CDR1 SGHRS, CDR2 YFSETQ. V dropped 3 bases and J dropped 0 bases, with 10 bases sitting between them. CDR3 sequence: CASSSQVSSGANVLTF. CDR3 bases: TGCGCCAGCAGCTCTCAGGTTAGCTCTGGGGCCAACGTCCTGACTTTC.

The genes are TRBV27 and TRBJ2-3; D gene uncertain. Germline V gene lookup returns CDR1 MNHEY and CDR2 SMNVEV (reference sequence). The CDR3 sequence is 14 residues long. V gave up 6 bases and J gave up 0 bases, with 10 bases separating them. The CDR3 DNA sequence: TGTGCCAGCAGCGCCTATCCTAGCACAGATACGCAGTATTTT. It yields the protein CASSAYPSTDTQYF.

The chain has TRBV19 and TRBJ1-5; a possible D gene is TRBD1 (6 bases). There are 14 residues in the CDR3. Looked up from germline, CDR1 is LNHDA and CDR2 is SQIVND (reference sequence). V gave up 5 bases and J gave up 7 bases, with 15 bases separating them. CDR3 bases: TGTGCCAGTAGTCCCTGGGGGCCGGGCCAGCCCCAGCATTTT. Protein product: CASSPWGPGQPQHF.

This clone occurred a few times. The chain joins TRBV18 to TRBJ1-2; 9 bases are a match to TRBD1. Germline V lookup: CDR1 KGHSH, CDR2 LQKENI. J gave up 8 bases and V 4 bases, and 2 bases lay outside the gene matches. The CDR3 has 12 residues. CDR3 sequence reads: CASSRDREGYTF. CDR3 sequence (DNA): TGTGCCAGCTCACGGGACAGGGAGGGCTACACCTTC.

The chain carries TRBV19 and TRBJ1-6, with 7 bases that match TRBD1. This CDR3 spans 14 amino acids. CDR1 LNHDA and CDR2 SQIVND come from the germline V gene (reference sequence). The V segment lost 7 bases and the J segment 9 bases; nucleotides outside the gene matches: 9. The CDR3 nucleotides are TGTGCCAGTACCCCAAGACAGGGTGGTTCACCCCTCCACTTT. The encoded protein is CASTPRQGGSPLHF.

The CDR3 loop is CASSYSTATNEKLFF. CDR3 sequence (DNA): TGTGCCAGCAGTTACTCGACAGCAACTAATGAAAAACTGTTTTTT. V is TRBV6-5 and J is TRBJ1-4; D perhaps matches TRBD1 (5 bases). Trimming cost V 0 bases and J 0 bases, with 5 bases left between them. CDR1 MNHEY and CDR2 SVGAGI come from the germline V gene. CDR3 length: 15 residues.

This rearrangement joins TRBV27 to TRBJ2-7; 13 nucleotides align to TRBD2. V gave up 5 bases and J gave up 6 bases; unmatched junction bases: 7. The germline V gene has CDR1 MNHEY and CDR2 SMNVEV (reference sequence). The CDR3 runs to 15 residues. The CDR3 region has the DNA TGTGCCAGCAGTATAACTAGCGGGAGGGCCTCCGAGCAGTACTTC. Translated, it gives CASSITSGRASEQYF.

The V call is TRBV24-1, the J call TRBJ2-1; 10 positions agree with TRBD2. V dropped 4 bases and J dropped 0; count of bases not matched to a gene: 2. The CDR3 has 16 residues. Germline lookup yields CDR1 KGHDR and CDR2 SFDVKD. As DNA, the CDR3 is TGTGCCACCAGTGACACTAGCGGGGTCTCCTACAATGAGCAGTTCTTC. Translation: CATSDTSGVSYNEQFF.

The V and J genes are TRBV7-6 and TRBJ2-7; a weak D match, TRBD1 (6 bases). The CDR3 sequence is 14 residues long. Trimming stripped 4 bases from V and 0 bases from J, with 10 bases between. CDR1 is SGHVS and CDR2 is FNYEAQ in the germline V gene. The CDR3 DNA is TGTGCCAGCAGCTCAGGGGACCTCTCCTACGAGCAGTACTTC. Translating gives CASSSGDLSYEQYF.

Turning to this clone: At one of its ends the junction is not consistent with the germline gene, which may arise from a read error. This chain uses TRBV5-1 with TRBJ2-7, with 8 bases that match TRBD1. Germline V gives CDR1 SGHRS, CDR2 YFSETQ. The CDR3 totals 15 residues. Written as DNA, the CDR3 is TGCGCCAGCAGCTTGGCCGGGACAGGACCCTACGGGCAGTACTTC. As protein: CASSLAGTGPYGQYF.